The T cell receptor (beta chain) under discussion was sequenced for a study of shared clonotypes between healthy human individuals. Comment on this clone: Its antigen is still unknown.

The deep-level immunoSEQ assay was used. Sequencing used immunoSEQ multiplex PCR; TCRdb keeps in-frame clones, though not all of them. The sample has about 1.5 million clones, about 98% seen once. Broader study findings: Although depth was large, rarefaction showed that sequencing of the sorted subsets was incomplete.

The study enrolled healthy HIV-negative adults without recent acute infections or vaccinations as donors. CD4+ cells underwent separation, giving CD45RA+ naive and CD45RA-negative memory subsets. The receptor was derived from a young man in good health. The sample comprised naive CD4+ T cells sorted from blood. The sample's subset: CD45RA+ positively selected.

This chain's CDR3 is CASRPATGWNTEAFF. CDR3 nucleotide sequence: TGTGCCAGCAGACCTGCGACAGGGTGGAACACTGAAGCTTTCTTT. The chain is built from TRBV28 and TRBJ1-1; 7 bases fit TRBD1. Trimming removed 6 bases from V and 1 base from J; junction bases left unmatched: 8. In germline, CDR1 is MDHEN, CDR2 SYDVKM. The CDR3 sequence is 15 residues long.